A single sample is the source of the 5 T cell receptor beta chains below, sequenced in a study of T cell repertoires in cytomegalovirus infection. TCRdb reanalysed the reads using MiXCR and keeps one entry per CDR3 protein. The sample shows roughly 500,000 distinct CDR3 sequences, roughly a third of them seen only once. These receptors have no identified antigens. Specimen: cultured PBMCs, collected from culture after CMV antigen stimulation. The receptors shown here come from a human donor in good health (CMV status not recorded). Some clones in this sample may be carry-over from other donors' samples.

The V call is TRBV19, the J call TRBJ1-1; D is perhaps TRBD1 (5 bases). Germline V lookup: CDR1 LNHDA, CDR2 SQIVND (reference sequence). The CDR3 is 13 residues long. V was clipped by 3 bases and J by 3 bases, with 8 bases between them. CDR3 in amino acids: CASSIGTYTEAFF. Here the CDR3 DNA reads TGTGCCAGTAGTATCGGGACCTACACTGAAGCTTTCTTT.

The V call is TRBV20-1, the J call TRBJ2-3; 10 positions match TRBD2. Per the germline V gene, CDR1 is DFQATT and CDR2 is SNEGSKA (reference sequence). This CDR3 has 14 residues. With V trimmed by 3 bases and J by 10 bases, 10 bases remained unmatched. The CDR3 sequence: CSASASGREVPQYF. CDR3 in DNA: TGCAGTGCTAGTGCTAGCGGGAGAGAAGTGCCGCAGTATTTT.

This clonotype was observed a few times. The CDR3 sequence: CASAFDGGWSTGELFF. The CDR3 nucleotides read TGTGCCAGCGCTTTTGACGGGGGGTGGAGCACCGGGGAGCTGTTTTTT. This rearrangement joins TRBV7-2 to TRBJ2-2; TRBD2 aligns across 7 bases. This CDR3 has 16 amino acids. Germline assignment: CDR1 SGHTA and CDR2 FQGNSA. The V and J ends lost 8 bases and 4 bases, in that order; junction bases with no gene match: 13.

This clonotype was seen only a few times. The CDR3 here is CASSLGRGFNYEQYF. CDR3 bases: TGTGCCAGCAGCCTCGGTCGGGGCTTTAATTACGAGCAGTACTTC. The V gene is TRBV12-3 or TRBV12-4, the J gene TRBJ2-7, with D tentatively TRBD1 or TRBD2 (5 bases each). The CDR3 is made up of 15 amino acids. Trimming stripped 6 bases from V and 4 bases from J, with 19 bases between.

V usage is TRBV28 and J usage is TRBJ2-7; D ambiguous. The CDR3 runs 10 residues. Germline V gene lookup returns CDR1 MDHEN and CDR2 SYDVKM. Deletions cut 10 bases from V and 6 bases from J, with 10 bases between. The DNA for the CDR3 is TGTGCCACCGTCGACGGCGAGCAGTACTTC. It codes for CATVDGEQYF.